These 3 T cell receptor beta chains were all obtained from the same sample, sequenced in a study of OX40 agonist ivuxolimab in advanced cancers. Profiled with immunoSEQ multiplex PCR; TCRdb holds only in-frame clones, not every one. In the table there are tens of thousands of clones, 70% to 85% of which are singletons. The sample consisted of CD4+ or CD8+ T cells sorted from blood, taken in a trial of the OX40 agonist ivuxolimab. Receptor source: an adult with an advanced solid tumor such as melanoma, head and neck, liver or kidney cancer.

This sequence joins TRBV27 and TRBJ1-1; D not resolved. The CDR3 loop spans 15 amino acids. Germline CDR1 reads MNHEY; CDR2 reads SMNVEV (reference sequence). V shed 3 bases and J shed 3 bases, with 14 bases lying between them. The CDR3 loop reads CASSLARTADTEAFF. In DNA form, the CDR3 reads TGTGCCAGCAGTTTGGCTCGAACGGCCGACACTGAAGCTTTCTTT.

CDR3 nucleotide sequence: TGTGCCAGCAGCAAAGCGGGGGGGCTTCACAATGAGCAGTTCTTC. Protein product: CASSKAGGLHNEQFF. The chain employs TRBV7-6 and TRBJ2-1; 10 nucleotides line up with TRBD2. The CDR3 runs 15 residues. Germline loops: CDR1 SGHVS, CDR2 FNYEAQ. V was pared by 5 bases and J by 5 bases, with 6 bases of the junction left unmatched.

The chain links TRBV2 to TRBJ2-7, with 9 positions matching TRBD1. Germline loops: CDR1 SNHLY, CDR2 FYNNEI. After removal of 6 bases from V and 2 bases from J, the junction contained 5 bases not matched to a gene. The CDR3 consists of 14 residues. The DNA for the CDR3 is TGTGCCAGCAGGGGGGGACAGGGTACCTACGAGCAGTACTTC. It encodes CASRGGQGTYEQYF.